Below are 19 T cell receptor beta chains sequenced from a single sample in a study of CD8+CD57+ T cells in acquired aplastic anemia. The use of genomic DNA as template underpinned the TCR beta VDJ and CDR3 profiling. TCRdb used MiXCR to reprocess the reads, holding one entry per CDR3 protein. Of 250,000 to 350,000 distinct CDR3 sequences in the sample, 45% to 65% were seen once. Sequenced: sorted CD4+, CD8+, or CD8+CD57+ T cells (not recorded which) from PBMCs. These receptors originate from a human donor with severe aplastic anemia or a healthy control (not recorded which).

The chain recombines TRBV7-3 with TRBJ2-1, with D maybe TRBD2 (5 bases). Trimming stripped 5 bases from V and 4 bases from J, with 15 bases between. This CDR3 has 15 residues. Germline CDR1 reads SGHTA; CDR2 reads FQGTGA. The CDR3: CASSQTCGRYNEQFF. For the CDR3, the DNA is TGTGCCAGCAGCCAAACTTGCGGGCGTTACAATGAGCAGTTCTTC.

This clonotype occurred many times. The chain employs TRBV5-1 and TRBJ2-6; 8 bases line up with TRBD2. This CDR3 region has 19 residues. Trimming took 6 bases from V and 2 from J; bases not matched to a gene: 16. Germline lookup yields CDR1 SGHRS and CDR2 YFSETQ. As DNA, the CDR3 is TGCGCCAGCACCCCCAACCCGGGGACTAGGGACGCTGGGGCCAACGTCCTGACTTTC. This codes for CASTPNPGTRDAGANVLTF. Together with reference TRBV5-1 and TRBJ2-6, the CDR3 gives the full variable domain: KAGVTQTPRYLIKTRGQQVTLSCSPISGHRSVSWYQQTPGQGLQFLFEYFSETQRNKGNFPGRFSGRQFSNSRSEMNVSTLELGDSALYLCASTPNPGTRDAGANVLTFGAGSRLTVL.

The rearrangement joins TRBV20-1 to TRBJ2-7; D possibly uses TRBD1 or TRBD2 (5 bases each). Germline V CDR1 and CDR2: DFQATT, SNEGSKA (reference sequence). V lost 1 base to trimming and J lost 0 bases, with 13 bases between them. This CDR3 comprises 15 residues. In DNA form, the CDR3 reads TGCAGTGCTAGAGGCCTTAGTGGGACCTCCTACGAGCAGTACTTC. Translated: CSARGLSGTSYEQYF.

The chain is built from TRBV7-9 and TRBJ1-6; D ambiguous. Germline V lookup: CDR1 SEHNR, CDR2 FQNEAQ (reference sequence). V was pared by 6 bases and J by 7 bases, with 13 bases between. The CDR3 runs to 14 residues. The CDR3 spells CASSFWQENSPLHF. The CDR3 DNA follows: TGTGCCAGCAGTTTTTGGCAGGAGAATTCACCCCTCCACTTT.

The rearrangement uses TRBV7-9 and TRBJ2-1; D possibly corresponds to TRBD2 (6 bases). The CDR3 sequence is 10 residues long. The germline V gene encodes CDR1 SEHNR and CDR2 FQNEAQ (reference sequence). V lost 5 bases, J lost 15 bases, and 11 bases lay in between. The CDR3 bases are TGTGCCAGCAGCCGCGGGACCGTGTTCTTC. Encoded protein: CASSRGTVFF. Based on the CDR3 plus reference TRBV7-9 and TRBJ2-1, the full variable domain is DTGVSQNPRHKITKRGQNVTFRCDPISEHNRLYWYRQTLGQGPEFLTYFQNEAQLEKSRLLSDRFSAERPKGSFSTLEIQRTEQGDSAMYLCASSRGTVFFGPGTRLTVL.

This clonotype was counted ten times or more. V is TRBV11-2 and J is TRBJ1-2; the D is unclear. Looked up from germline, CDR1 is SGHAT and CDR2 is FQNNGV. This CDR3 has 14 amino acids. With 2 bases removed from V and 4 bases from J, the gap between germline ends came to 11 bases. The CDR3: CASSLLGSGYGYTF. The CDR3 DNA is TGTGCCAGCAGCTTACTAGGGAGTGGCTATGGCTACACCTTC.

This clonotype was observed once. In DNA, the CDR3 is TGTGCTAGAGACTCCTGGGAGAGTGAAGCTTTCTTT. This sequence encodes CARDSWESEAFF. V gene TRBV2 combines with J gene TRBJ1-1; no clear D gene. Germline CDR1 reads SNHLY; CDR2 reads FYNNEI. This CDR3 region has 12 residues.

The CDR3 reads CASSLSQGNYGYTF. CDR3 coding DNA: TGTGCCAGCAGTTTGAGCCAGGGGAACTATGGCTACACCTTC. This sequence joins TRBV2 and TRBJ1-2; D is perhaps TRBD1 (6 bases). This CDR3 has 14 residues. Germline V gene data show CDR1 as SNHLY and CDR2 as FYNNEI. Deletions cut 5 bases from V and 2 bases from J, with 12 bases between.

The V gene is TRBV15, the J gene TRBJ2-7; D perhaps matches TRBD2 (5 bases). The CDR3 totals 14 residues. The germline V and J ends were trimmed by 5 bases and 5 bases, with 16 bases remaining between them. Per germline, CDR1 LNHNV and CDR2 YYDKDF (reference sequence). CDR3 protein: CATSESRGRDEQYF. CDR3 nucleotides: TGTGCCACCAGCGAGTCTCGAGGGCGGGACGAGCAGTACTTC.

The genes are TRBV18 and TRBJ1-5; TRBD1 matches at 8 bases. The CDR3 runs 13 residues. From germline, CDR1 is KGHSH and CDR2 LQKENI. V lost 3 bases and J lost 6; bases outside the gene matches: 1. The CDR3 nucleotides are TGTGCCAGCTCACCTACAGGGGGTCAGCCCCAGCATTTT. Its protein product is CASSPTGGQPQHF.

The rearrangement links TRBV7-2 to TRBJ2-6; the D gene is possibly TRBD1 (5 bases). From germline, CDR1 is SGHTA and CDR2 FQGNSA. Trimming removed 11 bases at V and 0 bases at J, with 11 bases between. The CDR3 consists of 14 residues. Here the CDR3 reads CAEKTDSGANVLTF. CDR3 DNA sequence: TGTGCCGAAAAGACAGACTCTGGGGCCAACGTCCTGACTTTC.

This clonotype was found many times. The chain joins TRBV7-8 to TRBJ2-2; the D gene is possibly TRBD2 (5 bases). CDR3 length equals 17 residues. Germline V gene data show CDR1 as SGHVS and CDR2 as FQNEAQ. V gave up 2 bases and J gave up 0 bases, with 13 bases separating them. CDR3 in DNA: TGTGCCAGCAGCTTATTACCCACGGACTCGAACACCGGGGAGCTGTTTTTT. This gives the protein CASSLLPTDSNTGELFF.

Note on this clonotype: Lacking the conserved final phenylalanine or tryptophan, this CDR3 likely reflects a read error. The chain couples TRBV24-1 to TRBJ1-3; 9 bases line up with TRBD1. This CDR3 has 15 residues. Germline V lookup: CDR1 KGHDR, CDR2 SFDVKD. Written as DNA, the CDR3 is TGTGCCAGCAGTTTAGGGACAGGGATCCCGTACACCATATATTCT. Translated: CASSLGTGIPYTIYS.

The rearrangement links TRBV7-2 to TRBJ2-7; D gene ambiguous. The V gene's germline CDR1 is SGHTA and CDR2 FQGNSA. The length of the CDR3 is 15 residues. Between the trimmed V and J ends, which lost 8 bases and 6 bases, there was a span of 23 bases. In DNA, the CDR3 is TGTGCCAGCTCCCCCTCGGACCCTCCATTGGGCGAGCAGTACTTC. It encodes CASSPSDPPLGEQYF.

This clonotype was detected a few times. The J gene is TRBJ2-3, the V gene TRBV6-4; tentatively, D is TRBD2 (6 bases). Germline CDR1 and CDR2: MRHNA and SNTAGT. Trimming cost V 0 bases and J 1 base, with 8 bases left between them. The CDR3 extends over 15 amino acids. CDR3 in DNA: TGTGCCAGCAGTGACTCAGGCGGGGGCACAGATACGCAGTATTTT. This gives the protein CASSDSGGGTDTQYF.

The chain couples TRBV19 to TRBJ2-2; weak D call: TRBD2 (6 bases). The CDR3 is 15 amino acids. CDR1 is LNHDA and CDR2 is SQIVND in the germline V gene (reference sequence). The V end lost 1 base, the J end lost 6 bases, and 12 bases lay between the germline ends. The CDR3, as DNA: TGTGCCAGTAGTATAGGACACGGAGGGGCCGGGGAGCTGTTTTTT. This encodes CASSIGHGGAGELFF.

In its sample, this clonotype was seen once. CDR3 loop: CATRGGSSQPQHF. In nucleotides, the CDR3 is TGTGCCACCAGGGGGGGGTCGAGTCAGCCCCAGCATTTT. The chain has TRBV24-1 and TRBJ1-5, with D possibly TRBD1 on 5 matching bases. The CDR3 sequence is 13 residues long. CDR1 is KGHDR, CDR2 SFDVKD, per germline. The ends were cut back, 7 bases at V and 6 bases at J, with 12 bases in the middle.

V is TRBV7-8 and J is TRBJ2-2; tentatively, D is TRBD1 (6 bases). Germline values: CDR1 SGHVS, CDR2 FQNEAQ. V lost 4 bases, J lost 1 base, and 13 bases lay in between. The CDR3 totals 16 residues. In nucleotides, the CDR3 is TGTGCCAGCAGCTCCAGGGGATGGCGGAACACCGGGGAGCTGTTTTTT. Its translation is CASSSRGWRNTGELFF.

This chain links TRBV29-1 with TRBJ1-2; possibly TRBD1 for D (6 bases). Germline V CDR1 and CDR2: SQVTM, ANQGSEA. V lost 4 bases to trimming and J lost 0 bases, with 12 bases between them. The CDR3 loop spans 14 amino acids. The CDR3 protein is CSVVDRSSNYGYTF. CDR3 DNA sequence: TGCAGCGTTGTAGACAGGAGTTCTAACTATGGCTACACCTTC.